This paragraph covers one T cell receptor beta chain sequence. Trimming stripped 5 bases from V and 4 bases from J, with 5 bases between. The CDR3 runs to 12 residues. Germline V gives CDR1 MDHEN, CDR2 SYDVKM. These data belong to a study of technical replicates of blood from a few donors. Libraries were prepared by immunoSEQ multiplex PCR; TCRdb keeps only in-frame clonotypes and omits some of them. This sample has some 85,000 clones; 94% occur once, and the top ten carry 0.39%. Sequencing was performed on T cells isolated from PBMCs. J is TRBJ2-2 and V is TRBV28, with unresolved D. The sequence was collected from a human donor in good health. As DNA, the CDR3 is TGTGCCAGCAGTCAAGCCACCGGGGAGCTGTTTTTT. This gives the protein CASSQATGELFF.